The 5 T cell receptor beta chains below come from one sample, sequenced in a study of neurological immune-mediated disorders. Time point indicated: longitudinal time-point 2. TCRdb recomputed calls from the 5' RACE reads with MiXCR, one row per CDR3 protein. Found here are about 80,000 distinct CDR3 sequences, 5.5% to 6.5% of them singletons; the top ten hold 7.9%. Sequenced: PBMCs. Receptor source: a woman aged 60-75 years with multiple sclerosis.

This clonotype appeared many times. The chain combines TRBV20-1 with TRBJ2-4; D gene uncertain. This CDR3 is built from 16 residues. CDR1 and CDR2 (germline): DFQATT, SNEGSKA (reference sequence). CDR3 region: CSHRNLAVGAKNIQYF. In nucleotides, the CDR3 is TGCAGCCATCGGAATCTGGCAGTGGGAGCCAAAAACATTCAGTACTTC.

This clonotype has a handful of counts. This chain links TRBV5-1 with TRBJ1-1, with D hard to call. This CDR3 has 13 residues. Germline CDR1 SGHRS, CDR2 YFSETQ. The V end lost 0 bases, the J end lost 2 bases, and 5 bases lay between the germline ends. The CDR3 protein is CASSLVINTEAFF. In nucleotides, the CDR3 is TGCGCCAGCAGCTTGGTGATTAACACTGAAGCTTTCTTT.

To note about this clonotype: This likely comes from a read error, as the CDR3 has no conserved phenylalanine or tryptophan at its end. Because the CDR3's place on the DNA is in doubt, the DNA is left out and the CDR3 is given as listed by TCRdb. The V call is TRBV7-8, the J call TRBJ2-5; the table's D call, TRBD1, has no DNA check behind it. Per the germline V gene, CDR1 is SGHVS and CDR2 is FQNEAQ. The CDR3 totals 21 residues, both ends included. CDR3 amino acids: CASSFYICSAAPRTAGETQYC.

This clonotype was picked up one time. This chain's CDR3 is CASSLAQETQYF. Written as DNA, the CDR3 is TGTGCCAGCAGCTTAGCTCAAGAGACCCAGTACTTC. The rearrangement links TRBV7-2 to TRBJ2-5; no clear D. V was cut by 0 bases and J by 2 bases, with 1 base left in between. The CDR3 totals 12 residues. Germline V CDR1 and CDR2: SGHTA, FQGNSA. The whole variable domain, filled in from reference TRBV7-2 and TRBJ2-5, reads GAGVSQSPSNKVTEKGKDVELRCDPISGHTALYWYRQSLGQGLEFLIYFQGNSAPDKSGLPSDRFSAERTGGSVSTLTIQRTQQEDSAVYLCASSLAQETQYFGPGTRLLVL.

The table lists this clonotype with many counts. V gene TRBV6-5 combines with J gene TRBJ1-1, with a tentative D call TRBD1 (5 bases). The CDR3 extends over 13 amino acids. Germline V gives CDR1 MNHEY, CDR2 SVGAGI. Trimming shortened V by 8 bases and J by 4 bases, and 14 bases separated the two germline ends. In DNA form, the CDR3 reads TGTGCCAGCGACCGGGACCGGGTCACTGAAGCTTTCTTT. Translated, it gives CASDRDRVTEAFF.